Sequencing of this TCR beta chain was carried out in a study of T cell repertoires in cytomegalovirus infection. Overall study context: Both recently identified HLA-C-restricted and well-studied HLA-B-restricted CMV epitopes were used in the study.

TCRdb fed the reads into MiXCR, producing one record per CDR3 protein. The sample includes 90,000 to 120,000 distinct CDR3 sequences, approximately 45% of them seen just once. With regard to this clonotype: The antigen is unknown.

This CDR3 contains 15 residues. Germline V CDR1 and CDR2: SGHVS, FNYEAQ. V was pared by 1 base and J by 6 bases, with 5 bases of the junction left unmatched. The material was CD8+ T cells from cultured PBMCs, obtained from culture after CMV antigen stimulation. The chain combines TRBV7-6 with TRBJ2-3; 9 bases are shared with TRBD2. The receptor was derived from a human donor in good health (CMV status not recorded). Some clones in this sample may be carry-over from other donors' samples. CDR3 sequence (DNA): TGTGCCAGCAGCTTAGTTGCGGGGGGGAGGGATACGCAGTATTTT. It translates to CASSLVAGGRDTQYF.